The following is a T cell receptor (beta chain) sequence with its context. The CDR3 spans 15 residues. The ends were cut back, 1 base at V and 7 bases at J, with 17 bases in the middle. Germline V gives CDR1 LGHDT, CDR2 YNNKEL (reference sequence). Residents of about 25 US areas, aged roughly 18 to 90 years, made up the participants. In assigning cohorts, the study relied on participant-reported clinical history. Original processing notes: Reference gene primer amplification gave nucleated cell count estimates. Produced via immunoSEQ multiplex PCR; TCRdb's table is partial and in-frame only. For V, J and clone size, that table is used; D and trimming come from the DNA. The table shows some 410,000 clones, with approximately 90% occurring only once. The record originates from a study of blood T cell repertoires in COVID-19.

This sequence originates from a woman aged 25 to 39 with acute COVID-19. Sequencing input: PBMCs or T cells enriched from blood (not recorded which). The rearrangement joins TRBV3-1 (or the pseudogene TRBV3-2) to TRBJ2-7; D call uncertain. CDR3: CASSQATGSIGEQYF. The CDR3 bases are TGTGCCAGCAGCCAAGCCACCGGGTCCATCGGGGAGCAGTACTTC.